Many counts were recorded for the clone carrying this T cell receptor (beta chain). The antigen remains undetermined. Using its own MiXCR run on the 5' RACE reads, TCRdb lists one record per CDR3 protein. The data hold 1.5 million to 2 million distinct CDR3 sequences, with under 35% observed a single time. These data come from a study of identical twins. General study results and limits: Out-of-frame beta chain sequences displayed weaker excess sharing between twins. Memory repertoires showed no such pattern, whereas abundant cord blood beta clonotypes carried fewer insertions. The study drew conclusions from cross-sectional statistical analysis, not from following the same donors.

Sequencing was performed on cord blood. This clonotype originated in a newborn girl in good health.

CDR3: CSVEPRVNYGYTF. Here the CDR3 DNA reads TGCAGCGTTGAACCACGGGTTAACTATGGCTACACCTTC. This chain links TRBV29-1 with TRBJ1-2; D remains unclear. V lost 2 bases, J lost 1 base, and 8 bases lay in between. The CDR3 loop spans 13 amino acids. CDR1 is SQVTM and CDR2 is ANQGSEA in the germline V gene. The full variable domain, rest sourced from reference TRBV29-1 and TRBJ1-2, is SAVISQKPSRDICQRGTSLTIQCQVDSQVTMMFWYRQQPGQSLTLIATANQGSEATYESGFVIDKFPISRPNLTFSTLTVSNMSPEDSSIYLCSVEPRVNYGYTFGSGTRLTVV.